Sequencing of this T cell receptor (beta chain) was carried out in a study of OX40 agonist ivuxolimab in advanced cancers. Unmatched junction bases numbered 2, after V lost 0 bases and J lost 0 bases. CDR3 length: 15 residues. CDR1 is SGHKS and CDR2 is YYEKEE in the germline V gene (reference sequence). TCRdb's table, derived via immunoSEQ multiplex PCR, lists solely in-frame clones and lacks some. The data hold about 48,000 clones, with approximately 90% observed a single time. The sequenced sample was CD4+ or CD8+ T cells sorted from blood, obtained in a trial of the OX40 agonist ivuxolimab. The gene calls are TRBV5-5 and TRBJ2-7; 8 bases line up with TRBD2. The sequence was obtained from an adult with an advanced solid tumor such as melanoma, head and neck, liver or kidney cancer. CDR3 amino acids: CASSLALAGSYEQYF. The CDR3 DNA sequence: TGTGCCAGCAGCTTGGCCCTAGCGGGCTCCTACGAGCAGTACTTC.